One T cell receptor (beta chain) is described in this entry. Method: immunoSEQ multiplex PCR; TCRdb's copy keeps in-frame clones and lacks some. This table holds approximately 59,000 clones, approximately 83% found once. V dropped 0 bases and J dropped 3; count of bases not matched to a gene: 4. Germline assignment: CDR1 MNHEY and CDR2 SVGAGI. This CDR3 is 16 amino acids long. This entry is derived from a study of blood T cell repertoires in COVID-19. The gene calls are TRBV6-5 and TRBJ2-1; 8 bases agree with TRBD1. This TCR was recovered from an elderly woman with acute or convalescent COVID-19. The sequenced material came from peripheral blood. The CDR3 loop is CASSYSLGQDYNEQFF. CDR3 in DNA: TGTGCCAGCAGTTACTCATTGGGACAGGACTACAATGAGCAGTTCTTC.